This T cell receptor (beta chain) came from a study of T cell repertoires in cytomegalovirus infection. Study background: Newly reported HLA-C-restricted and thoroughly characterized HLA-B-restricted CMV epitopes were employed. TCR beta signatures that were public indicated CMV infection and matching HLA type.

Between the trimmed V and J ends, which lost 4 bases and 2 bases, there was a span of 9 bases. The germline V gene encodes CDR1 MGHRA and CDR2 YSYEKL. This CDR3 is 13 amino acids long. Study-level findings and limits: Summed frequency of shared TCR beta families picked out CMV carriers who also had the relevant HLA. Dominant in the ex vivo response were TCR beta clonotypes restricted by HLA-C and specific for CMV.

Of note for this clonotype: Antigen: not known.

TCRdb re-called the reads with MiXCR, one entry per CDR3 protein. The table records around 100,000 distinct CDR3 sequences, roughly two fifths of them present only once. Specimen: CD8+ T cells from cultured PBMCs, collected from culture after CMV antigen stimulation. The TCR comes from a human donor in good health (CMV status not recorded). Some clones in this sample may be carry-over from other donors' samples. The chain links TRBV4-1 to TRBJ2-7; D is unclear. The CDR3 DNA is TGCGCCAGCAGCCCCGGTTCTACCTACGAGCAGTACTTC. Its protein is CASSPGSTYEQYF.